This T cell receptor beta chain was identified during a study of human T cells and chemical hapten exposure. The time point: patch test 3, about 24 weeks after DPC sensitization. Indicated treatment: therapeutic diphenylcyclopropenone sensitization with weekly scalp DPC. This clonotype was detected a few times. The CDR3 extends over 12 amino acids. Germline V gene data show CDR1 as SQVTM and CDR2 as ANQGSEA. In TCRdb, the RACE reads were re-called with MiXCR into one record per CDR3 protein. There are roughly 150,000 distinct CDR3 sequences in the sample; about a quarter occur only once, and 2% to 2.5% lies in the top ten.

The V call is TRBV29-1, the J call TRBJ2-7; D possibly uses TRBD1 or TRBD2 (5 bases each). Here the sequenced sample was whole blood, taken in connection with sensitization to the hapten diphenylcyclopropenone (DPC). The receptor was isolated from a young woman with alopecia areata. Some clones in this sample may be carry-over from other donors' samples. The CDR3 sequence is CRPGAGYYEQYF. The CDR3 nucleotides read TGCAGGCCCGGGGCTGGGTACTACGAGCAGTACTTC.